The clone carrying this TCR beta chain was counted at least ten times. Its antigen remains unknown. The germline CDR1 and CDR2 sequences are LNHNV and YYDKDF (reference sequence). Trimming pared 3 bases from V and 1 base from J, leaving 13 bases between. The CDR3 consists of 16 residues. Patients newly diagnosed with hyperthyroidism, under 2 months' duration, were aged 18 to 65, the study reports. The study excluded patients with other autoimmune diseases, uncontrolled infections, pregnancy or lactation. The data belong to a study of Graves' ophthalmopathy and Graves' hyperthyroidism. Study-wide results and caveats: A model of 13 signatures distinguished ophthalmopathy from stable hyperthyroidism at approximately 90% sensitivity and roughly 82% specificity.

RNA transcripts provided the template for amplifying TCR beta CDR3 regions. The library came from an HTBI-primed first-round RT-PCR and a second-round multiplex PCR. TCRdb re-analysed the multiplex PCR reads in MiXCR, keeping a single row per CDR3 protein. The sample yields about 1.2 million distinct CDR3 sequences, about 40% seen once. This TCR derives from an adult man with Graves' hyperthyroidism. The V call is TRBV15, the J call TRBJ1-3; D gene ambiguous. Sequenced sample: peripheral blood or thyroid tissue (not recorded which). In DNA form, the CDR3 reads TGTGCCACCAGCAGTCTTAACGCCTTTTCTGGAAACACCATATATTTT. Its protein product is CATSSLNAFSGNTIYF. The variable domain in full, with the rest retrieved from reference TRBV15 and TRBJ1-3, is DAMVIQNPRYQVTQFGKPVTLSCSQTLNHNVMYWYQQKSSQAPKLLFHYYDKDFNNEADTPDNFQSRRPNTSFCFLDIRSPGLGDTAMYLCATSSLNAFSGNTIYFGEGSWLTVV.